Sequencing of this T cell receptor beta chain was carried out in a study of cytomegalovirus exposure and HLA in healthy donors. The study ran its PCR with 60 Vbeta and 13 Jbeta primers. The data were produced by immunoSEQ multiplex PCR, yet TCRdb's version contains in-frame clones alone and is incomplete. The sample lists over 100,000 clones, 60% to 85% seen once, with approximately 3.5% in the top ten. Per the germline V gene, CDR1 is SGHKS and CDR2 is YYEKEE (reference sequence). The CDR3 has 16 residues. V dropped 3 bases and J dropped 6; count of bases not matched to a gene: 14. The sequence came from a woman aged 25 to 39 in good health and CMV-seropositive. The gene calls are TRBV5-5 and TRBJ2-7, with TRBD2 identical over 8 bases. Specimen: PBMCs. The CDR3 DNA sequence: TGTGCCAGCAGCTACGAAACGGGACTAGGTTTTTTCGAGCAGTACTTC. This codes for CASSYETGLGFFEQYF. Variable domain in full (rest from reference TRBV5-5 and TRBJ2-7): DAGVTQSPTHLIKTRGQQVTLRCSPISGHKSVSWYQQVLGQGPQFIFQYYEKEERGRGNFPDRFSARQFPNYSSELNVNALLLGDSALYLCASSYETGLGFFEQYFGPGTRLTVT.